These 3 T cell receptor beta chains share one sample of origin, sequenced in a study of control samples from healthy donors and cancer patients. The data were produced by immunoSEQ multiplex PCR, yet TCRdb's version contains in-frame clones alone and is incomplete. The table lists about 160,000 clones, about 95% of them singletons, with 14% in the top ten. The sequenced sample consisted of PBMCs. These receptors originate from a man between 60 and 70 years old with colorectal cancer.

This chain links TRBV6-2 or TRBV6-3 with TRBJ2-2; 9 nucleotides match TRBD1. The V gene end was trimmed by 5 bases and the J gene end by 3 bases; junction bases not matched to a gene: 16. This CDR3 has 19 residues. The germline V gene encodes CDR1 MNHEY and CDR2 SVGEGT. This CDR3 is CASSPTGTGYTGDTGELFF. The CDR3 DNA is TGTGCCAGCAGTCCAACCGGGACAGGGTATACCGGCGACACCGGGGAGCTGTTTTTT.

The rearrangement links TRBV5-1 to TRBJ2-2; tentative D call: TRBD1 (5 bases). The CDR3 contains 15 residues. Deletions cut 0 bases from V and 4 bases from J, with 10 bases between. Germline V gene data show CDR1 as SGHRS and CDR2 as YFSETQ. CDR3 in DNA: TGCGCCAGCAGCTTGGCCGCAGGGTTCACCGGGGAGCTGTTTTTT. This encodes CASSLAAGFTGELFF.

V gene TRBV11-2 combines with J gene TRBJ2-7; 10 nucleotides agree with TRBD1. CDR3 size: 15 residues. Trimming removed 1 base from V and 5 bases from J; junction bases left unmatched: 5. Per germline, CDR1 SGHAT and CDR2 FQNNGV. The CDR3 DNA reads as TGTGCCAGCAGCTTAGTCGCGACAGGGGGCAACGAGCAGTACTTC. Protein: CASSLVATGGNEQYF.